Each of the 14 T cell receptor beta chains below was sequenced from the same sample in a study of CD8+ T cells in alopecia areata. The treatment here: oral pan-JAK inhibitor, 5-10 mg twice daily. Sequencing relied on a cDNA template that was reverse transcribed from extracted RNA. Clones were read by immunoSEQ multiplex PCR, and TCRdb kept only the in-frame ones, dropping some. The sample lists 270,000 or so clones; roughly 60% were seen once. Sequenced here: CD4+ T cells sorted from blood, sampled at week 24, from a patient treated with tofacitinib. These receptor sequences come from a human donor with alopecia areata.

This chain uses TRBV7-2 with TRBJ2-3; D not resolved. CDR3 length: 12 residues. Germline loops: CDR1 SGHTA, CDR2 FQGNSA. V lost 5 bases, J lost 8 bases, and 11 bases lay in between. In DNA, the CDR3 is TGTGCCAGCAGCCCCATTTCGGGTACGCAGTATTTT. It codes for CASSPISGTQYF.

The chain joins TRBV30 to TRBJ1-5; D gene uncertain. The CDR3 is made up of 13 amino acids. The germline V gene encodes CDR1 GTSNPN and CDR2 SVGIG (reference sequence). Trimming removed 0 bases from V and 4 bases from J, with 7 bases in between. The CDR3 sequence is CAWSVGKNQPQHF. The CDR3 DNA sequence: TGTGCCTGGAGTGTTGGAAAGAATCAGCCCCAGCATTTT. Full variable domain (outside the CDR3, taken from reference TRBV30 and TRBJ1-5): SQTIHQWPATLVQPVGSPLSLECTVEGTSNPNLYWYRQAAGRGLQLLFYSVGIGQISSEVPQNLSASRPQDRQFILSSKKLLLSDSGFYLCAWSVGKNQPQHFGDGTRLSIL.

This sequence joins TRBV4-1 and TRBJ2-1, with 7 nucleotides matching TRBD2. The CDR3 length is 15 residues. V lost 1 base and J lost 4; bases outside the gene matches: 4. Per the germline V gene, CDR1 is MGHRA and CDR2 is YSYEKL. CDR3 nucleotide sequence: TGCGCCAGCAGCCAAGCGGGGGGATTATACAATGAGCAGTTCTTC. Translating gives CASSQAGGLYNEQFF.

V and J are TRBV30 and TRBJ2-6; D might be TRBD2 (6 bases). Trimming removed 2 bases from V and 0 bases from J, with 14 bases in between. CDR1 and CDR2 from the germline V gene are GTSNPN and SVGIG (reference sequence). The CDR3 spans 17 residues. This CDR3 is CAWSIGGSASGANVLTF. The CDR3, as DNA: TGTGCCTGGAGTATTGGAGGGAGTGCCTCTGGGGCCAACGTCCTGACTTTC.

The chain joins TRBV5-4 to TRBJ1-3, with 8 bases fitting TRBD1. V gave up 3 bases and J gave up 4 bases; unmatched junction bases: 6. CDR1 is SGHNT, CDR2 YYREEE, per germline (reference sequence). The CDR3 length is 15 residues. The CDR3 region is CASSSYRGAGNTIYF. The CDR3 nucleotides are TGTGCCAGCAGCTCATACAGGGGGGCAGGAAACACCATATATTTT.

This clone was observed a single time. The junction and the germline gene differ at one end; a read error may be behind it. V usage is TRBV20-1 and J usage is TRBJ2-7, with 7 bases matching TRBD2. Germline values: CDR1 DFQATT, CDR2 SNEGSKA (reference sequence). This CDR3 spans 10 amino acids. The CDR3 reads CSVPAGEGEF. DNA of the CDR3: TGCAGTGTTCCGGCCGGGGAGGGAGAGTTC.

This clone was seen more than once but under ten times. The chain uses TRBV6-6 and TRBJ1-5; 7 bases are shared with TRBD1. CDR1 is MNHNY, CDR2 SVGAGI, per germline (reference sequence). The CDR3 extends over 14 amino acids. V was clipped by 4 bases and J by 3 bases; unmatched bases: 3. CDR3 sequence: CASSSGQNNQPQHF. The CDR3 nucleotides are TGTGCCAGCAGTTCGGGACAGAACAATCAGCCCCAGCATTTT.

This clone was seen a handful of times. The chain combines TRBV30 with TRBJ2-3; the D gene is possibly TRBD1 (5 bases). The CDR3 spans 15 residues. Germline CDR1 and CDR2: GTSNPN and SVGIG (reference sequence). V shed 0 bases and J shed 12 bases, with 22 bases lying between them. The CDR3 sequence: CAWSVSRYGATAQYF. The CDR3 nucleotides read TGTGCCTGGAGTGTATCTCGGTATGGGGCTACCGCTCAGTATTTT.

This clone came up a few times. The chain links TRBV5-6 to TRBJ2-2; the D gene is possibly TRBD1 (5 bases). The CDR3 sequence is 15 residues long. The V end lost 0 bases, the J end lost 3 bases, and 9 bases lay between the germline ends. Germline V gene lookup returns CDR1 SGHDT and CDR2 YYEEEE. CDR3 DNA sequence: TGTGCCAGCAGCTTGGCCTCAGGGTACACCGGGGAGCTGTTTTTT. This gives the protein CASSLASGYTGELFF. The full variable domain, with the rest looked up from reference TRBV5-6 and TRBJ2-2, is DAGVTQSPTHLIKTRGQQVTLRCSPKSGHDTVSWYQQALGQGPQFIFQYYEEEERQRGNFPDRFSGHQFPNYSSELNVNALLLGDSALYLCASSLASGYTGELFFGEGSRLTVL.

This rearrangement joins TRBV30 to TRBJ2-7, with 7 bases matching TRBD1. The CDR3 is 16 amino acids. Germline CDR1 GTSNPN, CDR2 SVGIG (reference sequence). V dropped 1 base and J dropped 3; count of bases not matched to a gene: 12. The CDR3: CAWSDSSGQNLYEQYF. CDR3 coding DNA: TGTGCCTGGAGTGACTCCTCGGGACAGAATCTCTACGAGCAGTACTTC.

V and J are TRBV28 and TRBJ2-7; D is unresolved. CDR1 is MDHEN, CDR2 SYDVKM, per germline. Trimming shortened V by 6 bases and J by 7 bases, and 10 bases separated the two germline ends. The CDR3 length is 11 residues. The CDR3 DNA is TGTGCCAGCAGCCAAGCGAGAGAGCAGTACTTC. This gives the protein CASSQAREQYF.

This chain joins TRBV9 and TRBJ2-7, with D possibly TRBD2 on 6 matching bases. V lost 3 bases to trimming and J lost 6 bases, with 16 bases between them. CDR3 length: 14 residues. Germline V gene sequence: CDR1 SGDLS, CDR2 YYNGEE. The CDR3 loop reads CASSAMGLAGEQYF. The CDR3 nucleotides read TGTGCCAGCAGCGCGATGGGACTTGCTGGCGAGCAGTACTTC.

The chain carries TRBV30 and TRBJ1-3, with D uncertain. The V gene lost 3 bases and the J gene lost 2 bases, with 8 bases spanning the gap. Germline V gene data show CDR1 as GTSNPN and CDR2 as SVGIG (reference sequence). The CDR3 covers 13 residues. The chain's CDR3 is CAWRRGTGNTIYF. The CDR3 DNA is TGTGCCTGGAGACGGGGAACTGGAAACACCATATATTTT.

This clone came up a few times. The genes are TRBV15 and TRBJ2-2; no definite D call. The CDR3 sequence is 14 residues long. From germline, CDR1 is LNHNV and CDR2 YYDKDF (reference sequence). The germline V and J ends were trimmed by 0 bases and 5 bases, with 7 bases remaining between them. CDR3 sequence (DNA): TGTGCCACCAGCAGAGATCGTTTGACCGGGGAGCTGTTTTTT. Protein product: CATSRDRLTGELFF.